Presented here are 20 T cell receptor beta chains from one specimen sequenced in a study of cytomegalovirus exposure and HLA in healthy donors. Only in-frame clones appear in the TCRdb table, and some are missing; sequencing was by immunoSEQ multiplex PCR. The table includes 100,000 to 120,000 clones, approximately 89% detected once. Sequenced input: PBMCs. Receptor source: a woman aged 18-30 years in good health and CMV-seronegative.

Worth noting for this clone: The same CDR3 is also encoded by other DNA sequences in this sample. This chain connects TRBV28 to TRBJ1-1; maybe TRBD1 (5 bases). Per the germline V gene, CDR1 is MDHEN and CDR2 is SYDVKM. The CDR3 is 15 residues long. Trimming took off 3 bases at V and 1 base at J, with 12 bases between the two ends. Written as DNA, the CDR3 is TGTGCCAGCAGTTTGGGGGGGAACTCGAACACTGAAGCTTTCTTT. It specifies CASSLGGNSNTEAFF.

This clone was observed a single time. J is TRBJ1-5 and V is TRBV11-2, with 8 bases identical to TRBD1. With 5 bases clipped from V and 0 bases from J, the junction kept 9 bases outside the gene matches. Germline V gene data show CDR1 as SGHAT and CDR2 as FQNNGV. CDR3 length: 17 residues. The CDR3 loop is CASSVTGGGGSNQPQHF. The CDR3 DNA reads as TGTGCCAGCAGCGTTACAGGGGGGGGAGGTAGCAATCAGCCCCAGCATTTT. The full variable domain, rest sourced from reference TRBV11-2 and TRBJ1-5, is EAGVAQSPRYKIIEKRQSVAFWCNPISGHATLYWYQQILGQGPKLLIQFQNNGVVDDSQLPKDRFSAERLKGVDSTLKIQPAKLEDSAVYLCASSVTGGGGSNQPQHFGDGTRLSIL.

The V and J genes are TRBV7-2 and TRBJ2-3; TRBD2 might be the D (6 bases). The germline V gene encodes CDR1 SGHTA and CDR2 FQGNSA. V was clipped by 5 bases and J by 4 bases, with 13 bases between them. This CDR3 is built from 14 residues. CDR3 nucleotides: TGTGCCAGCAGCCCCGGTTCGGGGGCAGATACGCAGTATTTT. Residues: CASSPGSGADTQYF.

The chain carries TRBV7-6 and TRBJ2-7; 10 nucleotides line up with TRBD1. Germline loops: CDR1 SGHVS, CDR2 FNYEAQ. J was trimmed by 3 bases and V by 5 bases; bases with no gene match: 7. CDR3 length: 15 residues. The CDR3 region is CASSDPGTGDYEQYF. The CDR3 nucleotides are TGTGCCAGCAGCGACCCCGGGACAGGGGACTACGAGCAGTACTTC.

The rearrangement uses TRBV4-3 and TRBJ2-7; 10 nucleotides agree with TRBD2. This CDR3 has 20 amino acids. Unmatched junction bases numbered 24, after V lost 4 bases and J lost 6 bases. The V gene's germline CDR1 is LGHNA and CDR2 YSLEER. The CDR3 sequence is CASSPLTGDKGTSGVSEQYF. CDR3 nucleotide sequence: TGCGCCAGCAGCCCGCTGACAGGGGATAAGGGTACTAGCGGGGTTTCCGAGCAGTACTTC.

This chain uses TRBV10-3 with TRBJ1-2, with D possibly TRBD1 on 6 matching bases. Trimming pared 2 bases from V and 3 bases from J, leaving 7 bases between. The length of the CDR3 is 13 residues. Germline lookup yields CDR1 ENHRY and CDR2 SYGVKD. CDR3 in amino acids: CAISEHRDYGYTF. For the CDR3, the DNA is TGTGCCATCAGTGAGCACAGGGACTATGGCTACACCTTC.

This sequence joins TRBV2 and TRBJ1-1; possible D gene TRBD1, 5 bases. Trimming stripped 7 bases from V and 2 bases from J, with 17 bases between. CDR1 is SNHLY and CDR2 is FYNNEI in the germline V gene. This CDR3 comprises 15 residues. In nucleotides, the CDR3 is TGTGCCAGCACCCTAGCGATGACAGATAACACTGAAGCTTTCTTT. As protein: CASTLAMTDNTEAFF.

The rearrangement uses TRBV30 and TRBJ2-5, with a tentative D call TRBD2 (7 bases). This CDR3 contains 15 residues. Trimming took 5 bases from V and 2 from J, leaving 18 bases between them. Germline V gene data show CDR1 as GTSNPN and CDR2 as SVGIG (reference sequence). This CDR3 reads CAWFPRGGPQETQYF. The CDR3 bases are TGTGCCTGGTTCCCAAGGGGGGGGCCTCAAGAGACCCAGTACTTC.

The chain is built from TRBV21-1 and TRBJ2-7; TRBD2 reflects the table's D call only, with no check against the DNA. TRBV21-1 is a pseudogene locus. The CDR3 contains 13 residues. The CDR3 is CASSKDRAYEQYF. The CDR3, as DNA: TGTGCCAGCAGCAAAGATCGGGCCTACGAGCAGTACTTC.

The rearrangement links TRBV7-2 to TRBJ2-7, with D possibly TRBD2 on 6 matching bases. The CDR3 is made up of 15 amino acids. Trimming shortened V by 3 bases and J by 3 bases, and 15 bases separated the two germline ends. CDR1 and CDR2 (germline): SGHTA, FQGNSA. The CDR3 is CASSLVTWRDYEQYF. For the CDR3, the DNA is TGTGCCAGCAGCTTGGTTACGTGGCGGGACTACGAGCAGTACTTC.

The chain employs TRBV10-3 and TRBJ2-1; D might be TRBD2 (5 bases). Between the trimmed V and J ends, which lost 10 bases and 8 bases, there was a span of 21 bases. The CDR3 sequence is 14 residues long. Germline V gene sequence: CDR1 ENHRY, CDR2 SYGVKD. CDR3 coding DNA: TGTGCCACTAAGTACTCGGCGGGTCGCTATGAGCAGTTCTTC. Protein: CATKYSAGRYEQFF.

The chain employs TRBV7-2 and TRBJ1-4; 8 bases map to TRBD1. This CDR3 has 14 residues. Germline values: CDR1 SGHTA, CDR2 FQGNSA. The ends lost 1 base at V and 5 bases at J; junction bases unmatched: 0. Written as DNA, the CDR3 is TGTGCCAGCAGCTTAGGGACAGGGAATGAAAAACTGTTTTTT. Translated: CASSLGTGNEKLFF.

The chain couples TRBV7-2 to TRBJ1-3; possibly TRBD1 for D (6 bases). The CDR3 runs 15 residues. Germline V CDR1 and CDR2: SGHTA, FQGNSA. Trimming took 5 bases from V and 0 from J, leaving 11 bases between them. CDR3 coding DNA: TGTGCCAGCAGCCTTACAGGGTTCTCTGGAAACACCATATATTTT. Its translation is CASSLTGFSGNTIYF.

The chain has TRBV5-1 and TRBJ1-1; D is unclear. Trimming cost V 0 bases and J 1 base, with 10 bases left between them. The CDR3 is 15 residues long. Per the germline V gene, CDR1 is SGHRS and CDR2 is YFSETQ. In nucleotides, the CDR3 is TGCGCCAGCAGCTTGGAATATCCAGGGAACACTGAAGCTTTCTTT. Translated: CASSLEYPGNTEAFF. Full variable domain (missing parts from reference TRBV5-1 and TRBJ1-1): KAGVTQTPRYLIKTRGQQVTLSCSPISGHRSVSWYQQTPGQGLQFLFEYFSETQRNKGNFPGRFSGRQFSNSRSEMNVSTLELGDSALYLCASSLEYPGNTEAFFGQGTRLTVV.

The rearrangement uses TRBV7-9 and TRBJ1-1; TRBD1 might be the D (5 bases). This CDR3 region has 15 residues. Trimming took 5 bases from V and 1 from J, leaving 14 bases between them. Germline V gene lookup returns CDR1 SEHNR and CDR2 FQNEAQ (reference sequence). The CDR3 loop reads CASSPRGRANTEAFF. CDR3 in DNA: TGTGCCAGCAGCCCTAGAGGCAGGGCGAACACTGAAGCTTTCTTT.

This clone was observed once. The V gene is TRBV5-1, the J gene TRBJ2-1, with 8 positions matching TRBD1. The ends lost 2 bases at V and 4 bases at J; junction bases unmatched: 2. In germline, CDR1 is SGHRS, CDR2 YFSETQ. The CDR3 length is 14 residues. The CDR3 spells CASSLGDRYNEQFF. The CDR3 coding sequence is TGCGCCAGCAGCTTAGGGGACAGGTACAATGAGCAGTTCTTC. The whole variable domain, remainder taken from reference TRBV5-1 and TRBJ2-1, is KAGVTQTPRYLIKTRGQQVTLSCSPISGHRSVSWYQQTPGQGLQFLFEYFSETQRNKGNFPGRFSGRQFSNSRSEMNVSTLELGDSALYLCASSLGDRYNEQFFGPGTRLTVL.

The gene calls are TRBV4-1 and TRBJ1-1, with no clear D. Looked up from germline, CDR1 is MGHRA and CDR2 is YSYEKL. V lost 2 bases and J 1 base, leaving 5 bases between the germline ends. This CDR3 is 13 amino acids long. The chain's CDR3 is CASSQRGNTEAFF. The CDR3 DNA follows: TGCGCCAGCAGCCAACGGGGGAACACTGAAGCTTTCTTT.

The chain has TRBV2 and TRBJ2-5; a weak D match, TRBD1 (5 bases). V was pared by 3 bases and J by 5 bases, with 10 bases between. The germline CDR1 and CDR2 sequences are SNHLY and FYNNEI. This CDR3 has 13 residues. CDR3 region: CASSEEQVETQYF. DNA of the CDR3: TGTGCCAGCAGTGAGGAACAGGTGGAGACCCAGTACTTC.

The CDR3 DNA sequence: TGTGCCAGTCCTGCCAGGGCAAGGACTGAAGCTTTCTTT. This codes for CASPARARTEAFF. V is TRBV4-2 and J is TRBJ1-1; D is possibly TRBD1 (5 bases). The germline V gene encodes CDR1 LGHNA and CDR2 YNFKEQ. The CDR3 is made up of 13 amino acids. V was pared by 9 bases and J by 5 bases, with 16 bases between.

The chain carries TRBV30 and TRBJ2-2; tentatively, D is TRBD2 (6 bases). Germline CDR1 reads GTSNPN; CDR2 reads SVGIG (reference sequence). This CDR3 comprises 12 residues. V dropped 5 bases and J dropped 5 bases, with 9 bases sitting between them. The CDR3 coding sequence is TGTGCCTGGGGCCGGGAGACCGGGGAGCTGTTTTTT. It is translated as CAWGRETGELFF.